This is a list of T cell receptor beta chains from one sample in a study of OX40 agonist ivuxolimab in advanced cancers. Here immunoSEQ multiplex PCR was the method, and the copy in TCRdb shows in-frame clones only, minus some. Among roughly 39,000 clones, more than 80% were seen once, and the ten largest hold around 6.2%. Sequencing was performed on CD4+ or CD8+ T cells sorted from blood, taken in a trial of the OX40 agonist ivuxolimab. The receptor source for this set is an adult with an advanced solid tumor such as melanoma, head and neck, liver or kidney cancer. CDR3s include the opening cysteine and the closing phenylalanine or tryptophan. A D gene is named only where the DNA matches it firmly. Size tells how often a clone was seen (once, few, many) or the class of an expanded clone, and some rows leave it out.

j_call | d_call | v_call | clone_size | cdr3_nt | cdr3_aa
TRBJ1-1 | - | TRBV19 | - | TGTGCCAGTAGTATCGACAGCCTGAACACTGAAGCTTTCTTT | CASSIDSLNTEAFF
TRBJ2-3 | TRBD2 | TRBV30 | - | TGTGCCTGGAGTGCGGGACTAGGGGTCACAGATACGCAGTATTTT | CAWSAGLGVTDTQYF
TRBJ2-3 | - | TRBV7-9 | once | TGTGCCAGCAGCCTCCCGAGCGGGAGCACAGATACGCAGTATTTT | CASSLPSGSTDTQYF
TRBJ1-2 | - | TRBV5-2 | - | TGTGCCAGCAAAACGCTCGTACGAAAGGCCTATGGCTACACCTTC | CASKTLVRKAYGYTF
TRBJ2-7 | TRBD2 | TRBV29-1 | once | TGCAGCGTTGCACTAGCGGGAGGCCGCGAGCAGTACTTC | CSVALAGGREQYF
TRBJ1-3 | - | TRBV30 | - | TGTGCCTGGAGTGTAGATCGGCAGGTCCATCGAAACACCATATATTTT | CAWSVDRQVHRNTIYF
TRBJ2-1 | TRBD2 | TRBV7-8 | - | TGTGCCAGCAGCTCCCGGGTAGCGGGAGGGGGCAATGAGCAGTTCTTC | CASSSRVAGGGNEQFF
TRBJ2-2 | TRBD2 | TRBV28 | once | TGTGCCAGCAGTTTTGGGAGCGGGAGATCCCCCGGGGAGCTGTTTTTT | CASSFGSGRSPGELFF
TRBJ2-5 | TRBD1 | TRBV19 | - | TGTGCCAGTAGCCGTAACCGCCGGGGACAGAAAGAGACCCAGTACTTC | CASSRNRRGQKETQYF
TRBJ2-5 | TRBD2 | TRBV10-1 | few | TGCGCCAGCAGTGAGTCGAAACTAGCGGGAGATTGGGAGACCCAGTACTTC | CASSESKLAGDWETQYF
TRBJ2-3 | - | TRBV7-3 | once | TGTGCCAGCAGCCGGGGCGACACAGATACGCAGTATTTT | CASSRGDTDTQYF
TRBJ1-5 | - | TRBV28 | - | TGTGCCAGCAGCTCTCCCTGGGTGGGCGGAAGCAATCAGCCCCAGCATTTT | CASSSPWVGGSNQPQHF
TRBJ2-1 | TRBD2 | TRBV28 | - | TGTGCCAGCAGAAATAGCGGGAGGCTCTACAATGAGCAGTTCTTC | CASRNSGRLYNEQFF